One and the same sample provided the 23 T cell receptor beta chains below, sequenced in a study of radiation and T cells in renal cell carcinoma. Time point meaning: blood 2 weeks post-SBRT. Treatment here: 15 Gy SBRT to primary tumor, nephrectomy 4 weeks later. TCRdb keeps only in-frame clones here, not all; method: immunoSEQ multiplex PCR. The data contain about 47,000 clones, approximately 80% of them singletons. The material was blood, obtained from a patient whose treatment included radiotherapy and nephrectomy. Receptor source: a woman in her 70s with renal cell carcinoma.

This clone was detected a few times. This chain uses TRBV6-1 with TRBJ2-7; 12 nucleotides match TRBD1. Germline lookup yields CDR1 MNHNS and CDR2 SASEGT. V gave up 4 bases and J gave up 7 bases; unmatched junction bases: 8. CDR3 length: 15 residues. The CDR3 DNA is TGTGCCAGCAGTGCTTTCGGGACAGGGGGCGAGGAGCAGTACTTC. Protein product: CASSAFGTGGEEQYF.

The chain combines TRBV6-6 with TRBJ2-1; D not certain. The germline gives CDR1 MNHNY, CDR2 SVGAGI (reference sequence). This CDR3 is 16 amino acids long. The V end was cut by 0 bases, the J end by 0 bases, with 9 bases between. CDR3 region: CASSYSWDSSYNEQFF. CDR3 DNA: TGTGCCAGCAGTTACTCGTGGGATAGCTCCTACAATGAGCAGTTCTTC.

Concerning this clone itself: At the DNA level, this CDR3 is encoded by other sequences in the same sample as well. The chain recombines TRBV29-1 with TRBJ2-2; the D call may be TRBD1 or TRBD2 (6 bases each). The CDR3 is 14 amino acids. CDR1 and CDR2 from the germline V gene are SQVTM and ANQGSEA. V was trimmed by 7 bases and J by 1 base, leaving 13 bases between them. CDR3 in DNA: TGCAGCGCCCGGGGGCAGGGGAACACCGGGGAGCTGTTTTTT. Amino acids: CSARGQGNTGELFF.

This clone was seen once. The J gene is TRBJ2-7, the V gene TRBV5-6; D not certain. V lost 2 bases, J lost 4 bases, and 7 bases lay in between. Germline V gene sequence: CDR1 SGHDT, CDR2 YYEEEE. The CDR3 sequence is 12 residues long. CDR3 in DNA: TGTGCCAGCAGCTTTAATCTGTACGAGCAGTACTTC. It codes for CASSFNLYEQYF.

There are a few counts of this clone. The chain has TRBV6-5 and TRBJ1-6; 8 positions match TRBD1. CDR3 length: 14 amino acids. In germline, CDR1 is MNHEY, CDR2 SVGAGI. V dropped 5 bases and J dropped 7; count of bases not matched to a gene: 4. This CDR3 is CASSPDRDNSPLHF. The DNA for the CDR3 is TGTGCCAGCAGTCCGGACAGGGACAATTCACCCCTCCACTTT.

The chain couples TRBV18 to TRBJ2-1, with D perhaps matching TRBD1 or TRBD2 (6 bases each). Trimming cost V 1 base and J 7 bases, with 11 bases left between them. In germline, CDR1 is KGHSH, CDR2 LQKENI. The CDR3 runs to 14 residues. CDR3 region: CASSPLQGGNEQFF. The CDR3 coding sequence is TGTGCCAGCTCACCACTACAGGGAGGAAATGAGCAGTTCTTC.

V and J are TRBV5-1 and TRBJ1-2, with TRBD1 matching 12 bases. The CDR3 is 15 residues long. Germline-derived CDR1 and CDR2 are SGHRS and YFSETQ. With 4 bases clipped from V and 8 bases from J, the junction kept 9 bases outside the gene matches. The CDR3 loop reads CASSPGTGGRTGYTF. The CDR3 coding sequence is TGCGCCAGCAGCCCAGGGACAGGGGGCCGTACGGGCTACACCTTC.

J is TRBJ2-7 and V is TRBV7-9; D is perhaps TRBD2 (7 bases). Germline values: CDR1 SEHNR, CDR2 FQNEAQ (reference sequence). The V end lost 5 bases, the J end lost 3 bases, and 11 bases lay between the germline ends. The CDR3 spans 13 residues. The CDR3 is CASSSGTSYEQYF. CDR3 nucleotide sequence: TGTGCCAGCAGCAGCGGGACAAGCTACGAGCAGTACTTC.

The gene calls are TRBV9 and TRBJ2-5; the D call may be TRBD1 or TRBD2 (5 bases each). The germline CDR1 and CDR2 sequences are SGDLS and YYNGEE. This CDR3 region has 15 residues. V lost 0 bases to trimming and J lost 1 base, with 10 bases between them. CDR3 DNA sequence: TGTGCCAGCAGCGTAGAACTGGGGACCCAAGAGACCCAGTACTTC. This gives the protein CASSVELGTQETQYF.

The gene calls are TRBV9 and TRBJ2-1; D gene unclear. The germline V gene has CDR1 SGDLS and CDR2 YYNGEE. Deletions cut 0 bases from V and 8 bases from J, with 15 bases between. There are 15 residues in the CDR3. As DNA, the CDR3 is TGTGCCAGCAGCGTAGAAAGAGACCCCCTGGATGAGCAGTTCTTC. It codes for CASSVERDPLDEQFF.

The chain links TRBV7-2 to TRBJ2-3; no clear D gene. The CDR3 has 13 residues. Per the germline V gene, CDR1 is SGHTA and CDR2 is FQGNSA. Trimming removed 1 base at V and 1 base at J, with 3 bases between. CDR3 region: CASSLGGTDTQYF. As DNA, the CDR3 is TGTGCCAGCAGCTTAGGGGGCACAGATACGCAGTATTTT.

The table lists this clone with a few counts. V is TRBV19 and J is TRBJ1-5; 9 bases match TRBD1. This CDR3 has 13 residues. V shed 9 bases, J shed 4 bases, and the junction held 4 bases outside the gene matches. The V gene's germline CDR1 is LNHDA and CDR2 SQIVND (reference sequence). CDR3 sequence (DNA): TGTGCCAGCTCCGGGACAGGGAATCAGCCCCAGCATTTT. This sequence encodes CASSGTGNQPQHF.

The V and J genes are TRBV27 and TRBJ1-1; D gene ambiguous. CDR3 size: 16 residues. Looked up from germline, CDR1 is MNHEY and CDR2 is SMNVEV (reference sequence). Trimming left V 6 bases short and J 2 bases short, with 19 bases between. The CDR3 spells CASSTLPASINTEAFF. In DNA form, the CDR3 reads TGTGCCAGCAGCACTCTCCCGGCCAGTATAAACACTGAAGCTTTCTTT.

The gene calls are TRBV7-2 and TRBJ2-5, with 11 bases that match TRBD2. Germline trimming cut 1 base from V and 8 bases from J; bases unmatched to any gene: 6. Germline assignment: CDR1 SGHTA and CDR2 FQGNSA. The CDR3 is made up of 15 amino acids. CDR3 bases: TGTGCCAGCAGCTTAGGACTAGCGGGGAGAGGTACCCAGTACTTC. This codes for CASSLGLAGRGTQYF.

The rearrangement joins TRBV6-5 to TRBJ1-2; a possible D gene is TRBD1 (5 bases). The CDR3 has 12 residues. Trimming took 5 bases from V and 8 from J, leaving 12 bases between them. CDR1 and CDR2 from the germline V gene are MNHEY and SVGAGI. The CDR3 loop is CASSPQVPGYTF. In nucleotides, the CDR3 is TGTGCCAGCAGTCCACAGGTCCCGGGCTACACCTTC.

The genes are TRBV7-9 and TRBJ1-1, with D uncertain. V shed 1 base and J shed 1 base, with 7 bases lying between them. The CDR3 sequence is 14 residues long. The germline V gene has CDR1 SEHNR and CDR2 FQNEAQ (reference sequence). In DNA form, the CDR3 reads TGTGCCAGCAGCTTAGAGGGTCCGAACACTGAAGCTTTCTTT. It translates to CASSLEGPNTEAFF. The full variable domain, completed using reference TRBV7-9 and TRBJ1-1, is DTGVSQNPRHKITKRGQNVTFRCDPISEHNRLYWYRQTLGQGPEFLTYFQNEAQLEKSRLLSDRFSAERPKGSFSTLEIQRTEQGDSAMYLCASSLEGPNTEAFFGQGTRLTVV.

The chain uses TRBV20-1 and TRBJ2-7, with D possibly matching TRBD1 (6 bases). V lost 6 bases to trimming and J lost 6 bases, with 12 bases between them. The CDR3 has 11 residues. From germline, CDR1 is DFQATT and CDR2 SNEGSKA (reference sequence). CDR3 coding DNA: TGCAGTGCCAAACAGGGCGTCGAGCAGTACTTC. Translation gives CSAKQGVEQYF.

This clone has only one observation. The rearrangement uses TRBV11-2 and TRBJ2-2, with 9 bases that match TRBD2. The trim removed 1 base at V and 5 bases at J, leaving 5 bases unmatched. The CDR3 contains 16 residues. CDR1 is SGHAT, CDR2 FQNNGV, per germline. The CDR3 spells CASSLGSGRITGELFF. The CDR3 DNA follows: TGTGCCAGCAGCTTAGGGAGCGGGAGGATAACCGGGGAGCTGTTTTTT.

This clone showed up just a few times. This CDR3 is CASSQDYRTGPTDTQYF. The DNA for the CDR3 is TGCGCCAGCAGCCAAGACTATAGGACAGGGCCAACAGATACGCAGTATTTT. The rearrangement links TRBV4-1 to TRBJ2-3, with TRBD1 matching 8 bases. The junction had 8 bases not matched to a gene; V was cut back by 0 bases and J by 3 bases. Germline lookup yields CDR1 MGHRA and CDR2 YSYEKL. The CDR3 is 17 residues long.

The V call is TRBV5-4, the J call TRBJ2-3, with a tentative D call TRBD2 (6 bases). CDR1 and CDR2 from the germline V gene are SGHNT and YYREEE (reference sequence). V lost 4 bases to trimming and J lost 0 bases, with 12 bases between them. The CDR3 sequence is 15 residues long. CDR3 DNA: TGTGCCAGCAGCCCTAGCGCGATTAGCACAGATACGCAGTATTTT. Its translation is CASSPSAISTDTQYF.

This clone turned up a few times. V gene TRBV10-3 combines with J gene TRBJ2-7, with D perhaps TRBD1 (6 bases). The CDR3 is made up of 15 amino acids. The germline V gene has CDR1 ENHRY and CDR2 SYGVKD. The germline V and J ends were trimmed by 3 bases and 0 bases, with 12 bases remaining between them. Here the CDR3 DNA reads TGTGCCATCAGTGATAGCGACAGGTCCTCCTACGAGCAGTACTTC. Translated, it gives CAISDSDRSSYEQYF.

The chain couples TRBV25-1 to TRBJ2-5; 11 positions match TRBD2. Germline CDR1 is MGHDK and CDR2 is SYGVNS. Trimming removed 4 bases from V and 1 base from J; junction bases left unmatched: 5. The CDR3 covers 16 residues. This CDR3 reads CASSAGTSGTQETQYF. The CDR3 nucleotides read TGTGCCAGCAGTGCCGGGACTAGCGGTACCCAAGAGACCCAGTACTTC.

This sequence joins TRBV7-9 and TRBJ2-6, with D unresolved. Per the germline V gene, CDR1 is SEHNR and CDR2 is FQNEAQ (reference sequence). The CDR3 loop spans 17 amino acids. V was cut by 8 bases and J by 2 bases, with 19 bases left in between. In DNA form, the CDR3 reads TGTGCCAGCGGGTCCTCTCCCCCCTTACCTGGGGCCAACGTCCTGACTTTC. Its protein product is CASGSSPPLPGANVLTF.